The rows below give T cell receptor beta chains drawn from one sample of a study of cytomegalovirus exposure and HLA in healthy donors. Generated by immunoSEQ multiplex PCR, the TCRdb table keeps only in-frame clones and is missing some. The table lists 300,000 to 350,000 clones, roughly 87% of them singletons. The sequenced material came from PBMCs. The origin of the receptors is a young man in good health and CMV-seronegative. Both conserved end residues are part of each CDR3. The D gene is left open where the match is weak. The size of a clone is reported for some rows only, either as once, few or many, or as a class for expanded clones.

-	TRBV5-4	TRBJ1-1	TRBD1	TGTGCCAGCAGCTTTGGGACAGAGGTCACTGAAGCTTTCTTT	CASSFGTEVTEAFF
-	TRBV27	TRBJ2-1	-	TGTGCCAGCAGTGCCACAGGGCTCTCCTACAATGAGCAGTTCTTC	CASSATGLSYNEQFF
-	TRBV6-5	TRBJ1-2	TRBD1	TGTGCCAGCAGTAACAGGGGGCATGGCTACACCTTC	CASSNRGHGYTF
-	TRBV5-1	TRBJ2-1	TRBD2	TGCGCCAGCAGCTTGGAGCGGGGGAGCTCCTACAATGAGCAGTTCTTC	CASSLERGSSYNEQFF
-	TRBV7-9	TRBJ1-1	-	TGTGCCCACTGGAGGGCGAACACTGAAGCTTTCTTT	CAHWRANTEAFF
-	TRBV9	TRBJ2-7	TRBD1	TGTGCCAGCAGCGCAGAGACAGGGCTAAATGACGAGCAGTACTTC	CASSAETGLNDEQYF
-	TRBV5-4	TRBJ1-2	-	TGTGCCAGCAGCATACGTTATCAGAATAACTATGGCTACACCTTC	CASSIRYQNNYGYTF
-	TRBV10-3	TRBJ1-1	-	TGTGCCTCAGCGACGATATCGAACACTGAAGCTTTCTTT	CASATISNTEAFF
-	TRBV29-1	TRBJ2-5	TRBD2	TGCAGCGTGACTAGCCGGGAGACCCAGTACTTC	CSVTSRETQYF
-	TRBV19	TRBJ2-3	-	TGTGCCAGTAGCCAGGACTATACGGCAGATACGCAGTATTTT	CASSQDYTADTQYF
-	TRBV21-1	TRBJ2-1	-	TGTGCCAGCAGCAAAGGGAGGGACAGAGTCGTGTTTAATGAGCAGTTCTTC	CASSKGRDRVVFNEQFF
-	TRBV18	TRBJ1-4	TRBD1	TGTGCCAGCTCACCACTCGGGACAGGGGTTAATGAAAAACTGTTTTTT	CASSPLGTGVNEKLFF
-	TRBV11-2	TRBJ2-7	-	TGTGCCAGCAGCTTACAAGTCGGCAGGTACCTCTACGAGCAGTACTTC	CASSLQVGRYLYEQYF
-	TRBV28	TRBJ1-1	-	TGTGCCAGCAGTTTACCCGTACAGGGAGTAAACACTGAAGCTTTCTTT	CASSLPVQGVNTEAFF
-	TRBV5-1	TRBJ2-1	TRBD1	TGCGCCAGCAGCTACGACAGGGGCAGGAATGAGCAGTTCTTC	CASSYDRGRNEQFF
once	TRBV5-1	TRBJ1-3	TRBD1	TGCGCCAGCAGCTTAGGACAGGGGACTGGAAACACCATATATTTT	CASSLGQGTGNTIYF
-	TRBV5-6	TRBJ2-7	TRBD2	TGTGCCAGCAGCCCATCGGCGGGGGGCTACGAGCAGTACTTC	CASSPSAGGYEQYF
-	TRBV5-1	TRBJ2-5	-	TGCGCCAGCAGCTGGGGGGTTGGGACCCGAGAGACCCAGTACTTC	CASSWGVGTRETQYF
once	TRBV29-1	TRBJ2-1	TRBD2	TGCAGCGTTGATGCTAGCGGGGTCGGGAAGCAGTTCTTC	CSVDASGVGKQFF
-	TRBV7-9	TRBJ1-1	TRBD1	TGTGCCAGCAGCTCGAACCGACAGGGGGACACTGAAGCTTTCTTT	CASSSNRQGDTEAFF
-	TRBV10-3	TRBJ2-3	-	TGTGCCATCAGCTCCGTCGGGTCGGGAGCCCCTACAGATACGCAGTATTTT	CAISSVGSGAPTDTQYF
-	TRBV11-2	TRBJ1-1	-	TGTGCCAGCAGCTCACCGGGACTTAGGAACACTGAAGCTTTCTTT	CASSSPGLRNTEAFF
-	TRBV30	TRBJ2-7	TRBD2	TGTGCCTGGAGTGTACGGGAGGGCCTCGAGCAGTACTTC	CAWSVREGLEQYF